The rows below give T cell receptor beta chains drawn from one sample of a study of long-term antiretroviral therapy in people with HIV. Profiled with immunoSEQ multiplex PCR; TCRdb holds only in-frame clones, not every one. The sample shows 20,000 to 30,000 clones, about 85% of them seen only once. The specimen was unsorted PBMCs, collected 2.3 years after starting antiretroviral therapy. The receptors shown here come from a man in his forties with HIV. The CDR3 runs from the conserved cysteine through the conserved F or W. The D gene is left open where the match is weak. Clone size is not always given. Where it is, it says once, few, many or a class for expanded clones.

DNA	CDR3	V	J	size	D
TGTGCCAGTAGAGACCCAGCACCCGGGGAGCTGTTTTTT	CASRDPAPGELFF	TRBV19	TRBJ2-2	-	-
TGTGCCAGCAGTGAATCGGCAGGCTGGGAGAGGTACTTC	CASSESAGWERYF	TRBV2	TRBJ2-4	once	-
TGCGCCAGCAGCTTGGATCCGGACGGCGGGGTTAACTACGAGCAGTACTTC	CASSLDPDGGVNYEQYF	TRBV5-1	TRBJ2-7	-	-
TGTGCCAGCTCAGCCCTGGGGGGCCAGGGGGCCAACGTCCTGACTTTC	CASSALGGQGANVLTF	TRBV18	TRBJ2-6	-	-
TGTGCCAGCAGCTCGACCGGGACAGGGGAGGACGAGCAGTACTTC	CASSSTGTGEDEQYF	TRBV5-6	TRBJ2-7	-	TRBD1
TGTGCCAGCAGTGAGTTCACAGGGGATTCACCCCTCCACTTT	CASSEFTGDSPLHF	TRBV6-1	TRBJ1-6	-	TRBD1
TGTGCCAGCAGCGGGACAGGGAAAGAAGACGAGCAGTACTTC	CASSGTGKEDEQYF	TRBV9	TRBJ2-7	-	TRBD1
TGTGCCAGCAGCCATCGACAGGGAACTATGAACACTGAAGCTTTCTTT	CASSHRQGTMNTEAFF	TRBV14	TRBJ1-1	-	TRBD1
TGTGCCAGCTCACCCTCGGCAGCTTATAGCAATCAGCCCCAGCATTTT	CASSPSAAYSNQPQHF	TRBV18	TRBJ1-5	-	-
TGTGCCACCAGCAGAGATCAGGGTTTCGGGCAGCCCCAGCATTTT	CATSRDQGFGQPQHF	TRBV15	TRBJ1-5	-	-
TGTGCCAGCAGTCCTATAGGGGATAGCAATCAGCCCCAGCATTTT	CASSPIGDSNQPQHF	TRBV27	TRBJ1-5	few	-
TGTGCCAGCAGTGAATGGACTAGCGGGAGCAGGAATGAGCAGTTCTTC	CASSEWTSGSRNEQFF	TRBV6-1	TRBJ2-1	-	TRBD2
TGTGCCTGGAGTGTAGGGGGCGCGGAGACCCAGTACTTC	CAWSVGGAETQYF	TRBV30	TRBJ2-5	-	TRBD1
TGTGCCAGCAGTCTGAACACCGGGGAGCTGTTTTTT	CASSLNTGELFF	TRBV6-5	TRBJ2-2	-	-
TGCGCCAGCAGCTTGGGTGCTCGGACTAGTAGTGCCACCGGGGAGCTGTTTTTT	CASSLGARTSSATGELFF	TRBV5-1	TRBJ2-2	-	TRBD2
TGTGCCAGTAGTATGCGGGGGGACTCTGGAAACACCATATATTTT	CASSMRGDSGNTIYF	TRBV19	TRBJ1-3	-	-
TGTGCCAGCAAAGGGGGAACCGGAGATACGCAGTATTTT	CASKGGTGDTQYF	TRBV6-1	TRBJ2-3	-	-
TGTGCCAGCAGCGTTGGGACAGGGCTCACTGAAGCTTTCTTT	CASSVGTGLTEAFF	TRBV9	TRBJ1-1	-	TRBD1
TGCGCCAGCAGCCCCTCGGGCAGTCAGGGGTACGAGCAGTACTTC	CASSPSGSQGYEQYF	TRBV5-1	TRBJ2-7	few	-
TGTGCCAGCAGCCCCGGACAGGGGGCTTATGGCTACACCTTC	CASSPGQGAYGYTF	TRBV7-9	TRBJ1-2	-	TRBD1
TGTGCCTGGAGTTCTAGCGGGATTGCAGATACGCAGTATTTT	CAWSSSGIADTQYF	TRBV30	TRBJ2-3	-	TRBD2
TGTGCCAGTAGTATCACGGACAGGGGGCCCCAGCCCCAGCATTTT	CASSITDRGPQPQHF	TRBV19	TRBJ1-5	-	TRBD1
TGTGCCAGCAGCTTGGGTCCCACCCCGGGCCCCTACGAGCAGTACTTC	CASSLGPTPGPYEQYF	TRBV5-5	TRBJ2-7	once	-
TGTGCCAGCAGCTTAGCGGGTCGCGCCCAAGAGACCCAGTACTTC	CASSLAGRAQETQYF	TRBV7-9	TRBJ2-5	-	-
TGTGCCAGTAGTATCTCGGACAGCTCCTATGGCTACACCTTC	CASSISDSSYGYTF	TRBV19	TRBJ1-2	once	-
TGCGCCAGCAGCTTGGACGGGGGGGATATGACCGGGGAGCTGTTTTTT	CASSLDGGDMTGELFF	TRBV5-1	TRBJ2-2	-	TRBD2
TGTGCCAGTAGTCTGGGGGGCCTTGGAAACTATGGCTACACCTTC	CASSLGGLGNYGYTF	TRBV19	TRBJ1-2	-	-
TGTGCCAGCAGCAGTACTAGCGGGAGGTACAATGAGCAGTTCTTC	CASSSTSGRYNEQFF	TRBV7-9	TRBJ2-1	-	TRBD2
TGCAGCGTTGGGGGACAGGGAACAGGGAGCGGGGAGCTGTTTTTT	CSVGGQGTGSGELFF	TRBV29-1	TRBJ2-2	-	TRBD1
TGTGCCAGCAGCTTAGCGACAGGGGGCTACTATGGCTACACCTTC	CASSLATGGYYGYTF	TRBV7-9	TRBJ1-2	-	TRBD1
TGTGCCAGCAGCTTCGGACAGGCCTACGAGCAGTACTTC	CASSFGQAYEQYF	TRBV7-9	TRBJ2-7	few	TRBD1
TGTGCCAGCAGCTTAGCGGCGCTAGCGGGAGTCTCTGGGGCCAACGTCCTGACTTTC	CASSLAALAGVSGANVLTF	TRBV7-9	TRBJ2-6	-	TRBD2
TGTGCCAGCAGCTTAGTGGGAGATGGGGGCTATTCACCCCTCCACTTT	CASSLVGDGGYSPLHF	TRBV11-2	TRBJ1-6	few	-
TGCGCCAGCAGCTTGGTGCCCGGGCCAGCGGACGAGCAGTACTTC	CASSLVPGPADEQYF	TRBV5-1	TRBJ2-7	-	-
TGTGCCAGCAGCTTGGGACTAGCGGGGGGCTACGAGCAGTACTTC	CASSLGLAGGYEQYF	TRBV5-6	TRBJ2-7	-	TRBD2
TGTGCCTGGAGCCCCCGGGGGCTAAACACCGGGGAGCTGTTTTTT	CAWSPRGLNTGELFF	TRBV30	TRBJ2-2	-	-
TGCGCCAGCAGCTCCCATGCGACAGGGACTAATGAAAAACTGTTTTTT	CASSSHATGTNEKLFF	TRBV5-1	TRBJ1-4	-	TRBD1
TGTGCCAGCAGCCCTCGGACAGGGAAGGCCTACAATGAGCAGTTCTTC	CASSPRTGKAYNEQFF	TRBV9	TRBJ2-1	-	TRBD1
TGCGCCAGCAGCCTTGACCTGGGGGGCTACGAGCAGTACTTC	CASSLDLGGYEQYF	TRBV4-1	TRBJ2-7	-	-
TGTGCCAGCAGCCGGGGCGCGAACACTGAAGCTTTCTTT	CASSRGANTEAFF	TRBV11-2	TRBJ1-1	-	-
TGTGCCAGCAGCCAGGGAGTTGGGGGTAACTATGGCTACACCTTC	CASSQGVGGNYGYTF	TRBV5-4	TRBJ1-2	-	-
TGTGCCAGTAGTAACGGGCCAGGGGGGTCTGGAAACACCATATATTTT	CASSNGPGGSGNTIYF	TRBV19	TRBJ1-3	-	TRBD1
TGCGCCAGCGCCGGGGGGCAATCCTACAATGAGCAGTTCTTC	CASAGGQSYNEQFF	TRBV5-1	TRBJ2-1	-	-
TGTGCCAGCTCACCGGAGGTGAACACTGAAGCTTTCTTT	CASSPEVNTEAFF	TRBV18	TRBJ1-1	-	-
TGTGCCAGTAGTCCAGGGGTTTTGAACACTGAAGCTTTCTTT	CASSPGVLNTEAFF	TRBV19	TRBJ1-1	-	-
TGTGCCAGCAGTAACTCCTGGGGGACCGCTGAAGCTTTCTTT	CASSNSWGTAEAFF	TRBV6-1	TRBJ1-1	-	-
TGCGCCAGCAGCATAGACAGTAACACTGAAGCTTTCTTT	CASSIDSNTEAFF	TRBV5-1	TRBJ1-1	-	-
TGTGCCAGCAGTATAGGGGGGGGGTCCTACAATGAGCAGTTCTTC	CASSIGGGSYNEQFF	TRBV5-6	TRBJ2-1	-	-
TGCGCCAGCAGCTTGGTAGGGGATTATGGCTACACCTTC	CASSLVGDYGYTF	TRBV5-1	TRBJ1-2	-	-
TGTGCCAGCAGCCAAGATCGAGGGGGGGTCTATGGCTACACCTTC	CASSQDRGGVYGYTF	TRBV14	TRBJ1-2	-	-
TGTGCCAGCAGTGATACGACACCCACTAACTATGGCTACACCTTC	CASSDTTPTNYGYTF	TRBV2	TRBJ1-2	once	-
TGTGCCAGCACCCCCCAGGGGACAGGGGGCGAGCAGTACTTC	CASTPQGTGGEQYF	TRBV7-2	TRBJ2-7	-	TRBD1
TGTGCCAGCAGTCGCCCCGGGACAGGCGGAGAGACCCAGTACTTC	CASSRPGTGGETQYF	TRBV5-6	TRBJ2-5	once	TRBD1
TGTGCCAGCAGCTTGGCCGACCAGGGACCCCAAGAGACCCAGTACTTC	CASSLADQGPQETQYF	TRBV5-5	TRBJ2-5	-	-
TGTGCCAGCAGCTTAGGCCGGCGGGGCACCCAAGAGACCCAGTACTTC	CASSLGRRGTQETQYF	TRBV13	TRBJ2-5	-	-
-	CASTFLRQGNLNTEAFF	TRBV2	TRBJ1-1	-	-
TGTGCCAGCAGCTTCAACAATGAGCAGTTCTTC	CASSFNNEQFF	TRBV11-3	TRBJ2-1	-	-